A selection of T cell receptor beta chains follows, all from one sample in a study of blood T cell repertoires in COVID-19. Data came from immunoSEQ multiplex PCR; TCRdb stores just in-frame clones and leaves some out. This sample yields about 200,000 clones, of which 86% are seen a single time; 0.65% to 0.95% belongs to the top ten. Material for sequencing was peripheral blood. The origin of the receptors is a woman in her 70s with acute or convalescent COVID-19. CDR3s include the opening cysteine and the closing phenylalanine or tryptophan. Each record gives: J gene, clone size, V gene, D gene, CDR3 protein, CDR3 DNA. A D gene is named only where the DNA matches it firmly. Clone sizes are given selectively: once, few, many, or a class where the clone is expanded.

TRBJ1-1 | . | TRBV5-1 | TRBD1 | CASSLAGTGGATEAFF | TGCGCCAGCAGCTTGGCCGGGACAGGGGGCGCGACTGAAGCTTTCTTT
TRBJ2-7 | once | TRBV5-1 | TRBD2 | CASSFRERGPSEQYF | TGCGCCAGCAGTTTCCGAGAGCGGGGGCCCTCCGAGCAGTACTTC
TRBJ2-7 | once | TRBV4-1 | . | CASSQTGDHYEQYF | TGCGCCAGCAGCCAAACGGGGGACCACTACGAGCAGTACTTC
TRBJ1-1 | . | TRBV5-4 | TRBD1 | CASSLRGRGRTTEAFF | TGTGCCAGCAGCTTGAGGGGGCGGGGCAGGACCACTGAAGCTTTCTTT
TRBJ2-1 | . | TRBV27 | TRBD2 | CASRSSGGYNEQFF | TGTGCCAGCAGGTCTAGCGGGGGTTACAATGAGCAGTTCTTC
TRBJ2-2 | . | TRBV7-9 | . | CASSAPVDTGELFF | TGTGCCAGCAGCGCACCGGTAGACACCGGGGAGCTGTTTTTT
TRBJ2-1 | . | TRBV7-3 | TRBD2 | CASSPGTSEIYNEQFF | TGTGCCAGCAGCCCGGGGACTAGCGAGATCTACAATGAGCAGTTCTTC
TRBJ2-3 | . | TRBV2 | TRBD2 | CASSDAGLPYTDTQYF | TGTGCCAGCAGTGATGCGGGACTACCGTACACAGATACGCAGTATTTT
TRBJ1-1 | . | TRBV19 | TRBD1 | CASSDRGNTEAFF | TGTGCCAGTAGTGACAGGGGGAACACTGAAGCTTTCTTT
TRBJ1-1 | . | TRBV3-1/TRBV3-2 | . | CASSQGQRSGEAFF | TGTGCCAGCAGCCAAGGGCAGCGGAGCGGGGAAGCTTTCTTT
TRBJ1-3 | few | TRBV14 | . | CASSLQRTSGNTIYF | TGTGCCAGCAGCCTACAGCGGACCTCTGGAAACACCATATATTTT
TRBJ1-5 | . | TRBV6-2/TRBV6-3 | TRBD1 | CASSYPGQSRPQHF | TGTGCCAGCAGTTACCCGGGACAGAGCCGGCCCCAGCATTTT
TRBJ2-2 | . | TRBV3-1/TRBV3-2 | TRBD1 | CASSEGGAWGGELFF | TGTGCCAGCAGCGAAGGGGGCGCTTGGGGCGGGGAGCTGTTTTTT
TRBJ1-1 | . | TRBV9 | TRBD1 | CASSVRDRYTEAFF | TGTGCCAGCAGCGTAAGGGACAGATACACTGAAGCTTTCTTT
TRBJ2-3 | . | TRBV5-1 | . | CASSLIRRADTQYF | TGCGCCAGCAGCTTGATTAGGAGGGCAGATACGCAGTATTTT
TRBJ1-5 | . | TRBV19 | . | CASSIDRGRGIFNQPQHF | TGTGCCAGTAGTATAGATCGGGGCAGGGGAATCTTCAATCAGCCCCAGCATTTT
TRBJ1-4 | few | TRBV7-9 | TRBD1 | CASSDRQGNEKLFF | TGTGCCAGCAGCGACAGACAGGGAAATGAAAAACTGTTTTTT
TRBJ2-2 | . | TRBV4-3 | TRBD2 | CASSQVAPLAGGTGELFF | TGCGCCAGCAGCCAAGTTGCCCCACTAGCGGGTGGTACCGGGGAGCTGTTTTTT
TRBJ1-5 | . | TRBV19 | . | CASSIAGQPQHF | TGTGCCAGTAGTATAGCCGGTCAGCCCCAGCATTTT
TRBJ1-5 | . | TRBV6-5 | TRBD1 | CASGDRVGQPQHF | TGTGCCAGCGGGGACAGGGTAGGTCAGCCCCAGCATTTT
TRBJ2-7 | . | TRBV24-1 | . | CATSDAGEGHVYEQYF | TGTGCCACCAGTGACGCCGGGGAGGGACACGTCTACGAGCAGTACTTC
TRBJ1-3 | . | TRBV28 | . | CASSLSKPGNTIYF | TGTGCCAGCAGTTTATCAAAGCCTGGAAACACCATATATTTT
TRBJ2-7 | . | TRBV11-2 | . | CASSLAGGGSYEQYF | TGTGCCAGCAGCTTAGCTGGTGGCGGAAGCTACGAGCAGTACTTC
TRBJ1-5 | . | TRBV19 | TRBD1 | CASTTTGFSNQPQHF | TGTGCCAGTACCACGACAGGGTTTAGCAATCAGCCCCAGCATTTT
TRBJ1-1 | . | TRBV6-5 | TRBD1 | CASRIPGGGTEAFF | TGTGCCAGCAGGATTCCAGGGGGCGGCACTGAAGCTTTCTTT
TRBJ2-5 | once | TRBV9 | TRBD2 | CASSERAGGEETQYF | TGTGCCAGCAGCGAGAGGGCGGGAGGGGAAGAGACCCAGTACTTC
TRBJ2-1 | . | TRBV24-1 | . | CATSPILKRNEQFF | TGTGCCACCAGTCCTATCCTTAAGAGGAATGAGCAGTTCTTC
TRBJ2-7 | . | TRBV6-5 | TRBD2 | CASATSGGSYEQYF | TGTGCCAGCGCAACTAGCGGGGGTTCCTACGAGCAGTACTTC
TRBJ2-7 | once | TRBV10-3 | . | CAISESLGLRHEQYF | TGTGCCATCAGTGAGTCGTTGGGACTTCGCCACGAGCAGTACTTC
TRBJ2-2 | . | TRBV5-1 | . | CASEIIGGTGELFF | TGCGCCAGCGAAATCATTGGGGGGACCGGGGAGCTGTTTTTT
TRBJ1-2 | . | TRBV25-1 | . | CASSEGGTVTNYGYTF | TGTGCCAGCAGTGAGGGGGGAACAGTAACTAACTATGGCTACACCTTC
TRBJ1-2 | . | TRBV11-2 | . | CASSPDRRVVSGYTF | TGTGCCAGCAGCCCCGACAGAAGGGTTGTTAGTGGCTACACCTTC
TRBJ1-4 | few | TRBV6-6 | . | CASTPRGQATNEKLFF | TGTGCCAGCACTCCCCGAGGGCAGGCAACTAATGAAAAACTGTTTTTT
TRBJ2-3 | . | TRBV2 | . | CASSDRASDTQYF | TGTGCCAGCAGTGACAGGGCGTCAGATACGCAGTATTTT
TRBJ2-3 | once | TRBV12-3/TRBV12-4 | . | CASSFQGGDTQYF | TGTGCCAGCAGTTTTCAAGGGGGAGATACGCAGTATTTT
TRBJ1-2 | . | TRBV5-1 | . | CASSLEVDYGYTF | TGCGCCAGCAGCTTGGAAGTAGACTATGGCTACACCTTC
TRBJ2-7 | . | TRBV10-3 | TRBD1 | CATRRDRASYEQYF | TGTGCCACCCGGAGAGACAGGGCCTCCTACGAGCAGTACTTC
TRBJ2-1 | . | TRBV5-1 | . | CASSLDGSGEQFF | TGCGCCAGCAGCTTGGATGGGTCCGGGGAGCAGTTCTTC
TRBJ2-5 | . | TRBV24-1 | . | CATGREWGETQYF | TGTGCCACCGGCCGGGAGTGGGGTGAGACCCAGTACTTC
TRBJ1-1 | . | TRBV2 | . | CASSDSPVGGAFF | TGTGCCAGCAGTGATTCCCCCGTAGGGGGAGCTTTCTTT
TRBJ2-7 | . | TRBV9 | TRBD1 | CASSKGAGGSSYEQYF | TGTGCCAGCAGCAAAGGAGCAGGGGGTAGCTCCTACGAGCAGTACTTC
TRBJ2-1 | . | TRBV21-1 | . | CASTPPTGGGKNEQFF | TGTGCCAGCACCCCACCCACAGGGGGCGGGAAAAATGAGCAGTTCTTC
TRBJ2-7 | once | TRBV5-1 | TRBD1 | CASSLGGQGKGEQYF | TGCGCCAGCAGCTTGGGGGGACAGGGGAAGGGCGAGCAGTACTTC
TRBJ2-1 | . | TRBV6-6 | TRBD2 | CASSTPRQREGNEQFF | TGTGCCAGCAGTACTCCTCGACAGCGGGAGGGCAATGAGCAGTTCTTC
TRBJ2-3 | once | TRBV6-2/TRBV6-3 | TRBD2 | CASSYPSGTSGRTDAQYF | TGTGCCAGCAGTTACCCGTCCGGGACTAGCGGGCGGACGGATGCGCAGTATTTT
TRBJ1-5 | . | TRBV2 | . | CASSEEGNSNQPQHF | TGTGCCAGCAGTGAAGAGGGGAATAGCAATCAGCCCCAGCATTTT
TRBJ2-7 | . | TRBV7-2 | TRBD2 | CASSLGTSGIYEQYF | TGTGCCAGCAGCCTCGGGACTAGCGGGATCTACGAGCAGTACTTC
TRBJ1-5 | . | TRBV18 | . | CASSPTSQGNQPQHF | TGTGCCAGCTCACCAACTTCCCAGGGGAATCAGCCCCAGCATTTT
TRBJ2-1 | . | TRBV18 | TRBD1 | CASTPGQDNEQFF | TGTGCCAGCACGCCGGGACAGGACAATGAGCAGTTCTTC
TRBJ1-5 | . | TRBV6-1 | TRBD1 | CASSERITGTGSNQPQHF | TGTGCCAGCAGTGAAAGGATTACCGGGACAGGGAGCAATCAGCCCCAGCATTTT
TRBJ2-1 | . | TRBV4-2 | TRBD2 | CASSQDSGGPPYNEQFF | TGTGCCAGCAGCCAGGATAGCGGGGGCCCCCCCTATAATGAGCAGTTCTTC